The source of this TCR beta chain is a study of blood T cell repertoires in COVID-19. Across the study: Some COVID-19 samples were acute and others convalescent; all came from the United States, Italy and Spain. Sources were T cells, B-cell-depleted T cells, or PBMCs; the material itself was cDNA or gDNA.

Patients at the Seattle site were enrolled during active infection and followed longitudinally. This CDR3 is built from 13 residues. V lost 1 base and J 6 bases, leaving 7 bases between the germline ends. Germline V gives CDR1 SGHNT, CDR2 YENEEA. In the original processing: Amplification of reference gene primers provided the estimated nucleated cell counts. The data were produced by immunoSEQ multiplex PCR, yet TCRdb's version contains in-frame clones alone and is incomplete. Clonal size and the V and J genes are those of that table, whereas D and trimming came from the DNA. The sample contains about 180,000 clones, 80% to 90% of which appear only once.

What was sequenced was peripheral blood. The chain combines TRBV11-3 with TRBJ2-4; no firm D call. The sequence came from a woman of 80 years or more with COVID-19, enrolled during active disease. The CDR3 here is CASSLGAVNIQYF. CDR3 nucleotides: TGTGCCAGCAGCTTAGGTGCGGTAAACATTCAGTACTTC.